This T cell receptor (beta chain) was sequenced during a study of cytomegalovirus exposure and HLA in healthy donors (dated 2017 in TCRdb). Context from the whole study: An earlier analysis of roughly 570 of the donors reported over 250 Gb of sequence data and around 120 million unique TCR beta sequences obtained from some 170 million T cells. The genetic ancestry cluster associated with self-reported Caucasian donors included over 80% of the approximately 400 genotyped donors. To predict cytomegalovirus infection status, the study combined high-throughput TCR immunosequencing, statistical association of individual TCRs with disease status, and machine learning. Typing coverage differed by locus: A, B, C, DRB1 and DQB1 were typed in about 620-630 donors, DQA1 in about 550, DPA1 in 600 to 610, and DPB1 in 450 to 480. Because of strong linkage in the cohort, roughly 5 DR-DQ haplotypes were treated as single units for association and clustering. The study aimed to test whether signatures of past pathogen exposure could be identified by cataloging public T cell receptors. The study used immunosequencing to profile the T cell repertoires of several hundred subjects and linked those repertoires to cytomegalovirus serostatus. Besides the first cohort of about 730 subjects, a separate validation cohort made up of over 95 different subjects was used. An earlier analysis of 587 of the donors used high-throughput TCR beta sequencing to judge whether each TCR beta V gene segment behaved as functional or pseudogenic. All discovery cohort repertoires had been generated on a single sequencing platform. Rather than drawing on any new phenotypic data, the later analysis identified candidate immune exposures from TCR beta sequences and the way those sequences occurred across donors. Class I and class II HLA loci were covered by the typing at four-digit resolution. Among under 450 genotyped donors of the cohort, an average of around 240,000 unique TCR beta nucleotide sequences were sequenced per donor, roughly 20% of them non-productive. Genome-wide SNP genotypes for about three fifths of the roughly 670 donors were used in a later genetic analysis, which treated that subset as a discovery cohort. A later analysis re-analyzed previously published TCR beta repertoires from 600 to 850 donors and added high-resolution HLA genotyping to study TCR occurrence patterns. Approximately 330 gigabases of sequencing data and around 85 million unique TCR sequences made up an early release that covered about 640 HLA-typed donors. Donor age, sex, ethnicity and CMV serostatus were compiled together with the repertoire data.

Library prep was done by the immunoSEQ multiplex PCR assay. A mixture of 60 forward primers for TCR Vbeta segments and 13 reverse primers for TCR Jbeta segments was used in the multiplex PCR. A multiplex PCR assay on genomic DNA amplified the CDR3 region of rearranged TCR beta genes. Amplified TCR beta libraries were sequenced as 87-base-pair reads on the Illumina HiSeq System. The source study handled its data this way. In a later analysis, tens of millions of unique TCR beta chains were counted across the roughly 610 repertoires, and some 10 million of these chains were shared by at least two donors. Raw reads were error-corrected and collapsed into unique sequences by a nearest-neighbor algorithm in which closely related sequences were merged to remove PCR and sequencing errors. To assign V, D and J gene segments, CDR3 sequences were aligned to IMGT reference sequences. For a sequence to be retained, a match of at least six nucleotides to both a V gene segment and a J gene segment was required. A rearrangement counted as productive if the CDR3 had no stop codons and remained in frame with V and J, and every other rearrangement counted as non-productive. Following IMGT convention, CDR3 was defined as the stretch from the second conserved V-encoded cysteine up to the conserved J-encoded phenylalanine. Sequences without an unambiguous match to a single V gene segment were excluded from the earlier analysis of several hundred of the donors. An earlier analysis of about 600 of the donors called V segments functional above 56.7% productive rearrangements and segregating when the between-donor standard deviation exceeded 5%. To diagnose cytomegalovirus status from the catalog of TCR beta chain sequences, a statistical classification framework was built. V and J gene assignment, in a later analysis, came from comparing TCR nucleotide sequences with IMGT/GENE-DB human TR gene sequences. In a later analysis, CDR3 sequences and most-parsimonious VDJ recombination scenarios were assigned using the TCRdist pipeline. In a later analysis, each TCR beta chain was defined by its CDR3 amino acid sequence together with its V-gene family, and reads lacking a unique V-gene family were excluded. In a later analysis, fewer than 650 highly shared, low-generation-probability nucleotide sequences were removed to address suspected cross-contamination and a sequencing artifact. A later analysis calculated a clonal expansion index for each public chain from normalized within-repertoire ranks of inferred template counts. In a later analysis, generation probabilities were computed using a VDJ recombination model fitted to out-of-frame rearrangements, and the results were checked against IGoR. Hypergeometric tests were used in a later analysis to score TCR-TCR, TCR-HLA and TCR-CMV co-occurrence, with a repertoire-size bias correction applied to the TCR pairs. In a later analysis, false discovery rates were estimated by permuting HLA or CMV assignments 20 times. In a later analysis, co-occurring TCRs were grouped using DBSCAN, and TCRdist sequence similarity was added for clustering within HLA-allele-positive subsets. Co-occurrence clustering excluded repertoires with fewer than 30,000 or more than 120,000 public chains, plus five with anomalous nucleotide sharing. The table comes from immuneACCESS by way of TCRdb, which keeps in-frame sequences with V and J called. Part of the clones is missing from these tables; in studies checked, under half for an unresolved V gene and the rest for unknown reasons. V, J and clone size are those of that table, while D and trimming were read from the DNA. This sample comprises 60,000 to 65,000 clones, around 87% of them detected only once. Approximately 1.4% of the sample comes from the top ten.

As regards this clone: Its binding antigen is unknown. One base away there is no much larger clone; base qualities are not given.

The cohort was made up of 650 to 700 healthy bone marrow donors. Cohort members were all nominally healthy when sampled, although unrecorded immune exposures were likely present. The donor tested CMV seronegative, placing the donor among the roughly 350 seronegative members of the cohort. A peripheral blood sample was collected from each donor, and TCR beta sequencing was performed on peripheral blood mononuclear cells. Genomic DNA extraction from the blood cell samples was performed with the Qiagen DNeasy Blood Extraction Kit. Overall study outcomes, separate from this receptor: A further reported finding was that TCR beta sequences accurately predicted the HLA-A and HLA-B alleles for most subjects in the first cohort. An association between a missense DCLRE1C variant and V-gene and J-gene trimming of TCR beta chains was found in a later genetic analysis and replicated in an independent cohort. The authors suggested that the approach could potentially be extended to other disease states and immunological phenotypes. According to a later genetic analysis, donors in an Asian-associated ancestry cluster had fewer N-insertions in productive TCRs than the approximately 650-donor mean. An earlier analysis of roughly 570 of the donors showed that most TCR beta V segments appeared in productive rearrangements either about 87% or about 30% of the time, which broadly matched IMGT annotations. Strong co-occurrence of HLA alleles, especially DR and DQ, made assigning TCR associations to individual alleles difficult. The classifier was reported to diagnose cytomegalovirus status with high specificity and sensitivity in both the original cohort and the validation cohort. Correlated functional status among segregating V segments might be attributable to linkage disequilibrium, but an unknown experimental factor could not be ruled out. Compared with equally common non-associated chains, HLA-associated TCR beta chains in a later analysis were more clonally expanded and had lower generation probabilities. Approximately 18 rarely observed V segments, including chromosome 9 orphons, were excluded from the earlier analysis of approximately 500 of the donors because counts were too low. According to a later analysis, TCR association rates differed among HLA loci, with DRB1 alleles showing the most associated TCRs and HLA-C alleles showing the fewest. Most CMV-associated TCR beta chains appeared to be HLA-restricted in a later analysis, and the HLA associations seemed to be driven largely by CMV exposure. For the cohort, immune exposure information was limited to CMV serostatus. In a later analysis, several top co-occurrence clusters were reported to appear linked to parvovirus B19, influenza, CMV and Epstein-Barr virus. Only TCR beta chains were sequenced in this cohort, and the absence of alpha or paired-chain data limited detectable features. The presence/absence analyses assumed that sequencing depth was roughly uniform across donors, and that assumption may not be true. The sequencing pipeline was judged likely to have produced a cluster of highly shared sequence variants as a technical artifact. In the study, some 160 TCR beta chains were listed as associated with cytomegalovirus. A few of the identified cytomegalovirus-associated TCR beta chains were confirmed in vitro to be specific for cytomegalovirus antigens. The 87-base-pair reads could not distinguish some IMGT-functional V segments, including TRBV6-2 and TRBV6-3, so those segments were excluded. While some public TCRs were present in many individuals, most TCR sequences turned up only very rarely across donors. Because HLA typing was missing for some donors at each locus, association tests included only the typed subset. In a later analysis, some 17,000 TCR beta sequences were associated with specific HLA alleles at a false discovery rate of 0.05.

CDR1 and CDR2 are drawn from the germline V gene (reference sequence): SGHAT, FQDESV. V and J lose 5 bases and 3 bases, and a span of 17 bases separates them. The CDR3 goes from the cysteine to the phenylalanine over 15 residues. Of the read, only the CDR3 DNA is kept; its 45 bases are in frame from base 1. The material sequenced was PBMCs. Recombination joined TRBV11-1 with TRBJ2-7; a weak D assignment points to TRBD2 (6 bases agree). This sequence originates from a man younger than 35 in good health and CMV-seronegative. In nucleotides, the sequence is TGTGCCAGCAGCCACCCCGGGGGTCCCATCTACGAGCAGTACTTC. Its translation is CASSHPGGPIYEQYF.